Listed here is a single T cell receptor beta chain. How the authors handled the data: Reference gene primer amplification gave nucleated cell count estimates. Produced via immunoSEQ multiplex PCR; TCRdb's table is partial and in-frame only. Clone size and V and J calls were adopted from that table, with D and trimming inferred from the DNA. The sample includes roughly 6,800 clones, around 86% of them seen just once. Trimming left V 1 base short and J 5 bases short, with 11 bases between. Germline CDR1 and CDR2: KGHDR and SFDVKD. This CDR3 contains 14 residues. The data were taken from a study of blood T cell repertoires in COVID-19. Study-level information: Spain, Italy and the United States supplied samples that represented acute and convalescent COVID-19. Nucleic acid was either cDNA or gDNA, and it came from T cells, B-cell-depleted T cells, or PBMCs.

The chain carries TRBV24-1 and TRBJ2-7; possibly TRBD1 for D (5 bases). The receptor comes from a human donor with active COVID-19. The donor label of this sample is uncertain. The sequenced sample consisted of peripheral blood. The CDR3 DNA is TGTGCCACCAGTGATTTTGGGGCGAAGGACGAGCAGTACTTC. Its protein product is CATSDFGAKDEQYF.